Below, 2 T cell receptor beta chains from the same sample are listed, as sequenced in a study of OX40 agonist ivuxolimab in advanced cancers. The assay was immunoSEQ multiplex PCR, and TCRdb's table has in-frame clones only and misses some. The data show under 80,000 clones, around nine tenths seen once. The specimen was CD4+ or CD8+ T cells sorted from blood, collected in a trial of the OX40 agonist ivuxolimab. The receptors originated from an adult with an advanced solid tumor such as melanoma, head and neck, liver or kidney cancer.

The chain combines TRBV5-1 with TRBJ2-3; either TRBD1 or TRBD2 may supply D (5 bases each). With 0 bases removed from V and 2 bases from J, the gap between germline ends came to 10 bases. This CDR3 has 15 residues. Per the germline V gene, CDR1 is SGHRS and CDR2 is YFSETQ. The CDR3, as DNA: TGCGCCAGCAGCTTGGCCATGGGGACCACAGATACGCAGTATTTT. Translation gives CASSLAMGTTDTQYF.

This sequence joins TRBV6-1 and TRBJ2-4, with D perhaps given as TRBD1 or TRBD2 (5 bases each). CDR3 size: 17 residues. Looked up from germline, CDR1 is MNHNS and CDR2 is SASEGT. Deletions cut 4 bases from V and 6 bases from J, with 22 bases between. The CDR3 here is CASSGHPRDAQGNIQYF. The CDR3 nucleotides are TGTGCCAGCAGTGGACACCCTAGGGACGCCCAGGGAAACATTCAGTACTTC.